This entry is about one T cell receptor beta chain. This entry is derived from a study of blood T cell repertoires in COVID-19. About the research overall: Acute-phase and convalescent COVID-19 samples originated in the United States, Italy and Spain. Nucleic acid was either cDNA or gDNA, and it came from T cells, B-cell-depleted T cells, or PBMCs.

Original data processing: Researchers report that nucleated cell counts were estimated from reference gene primer amplification. Method: immunoSEQ multiplex PCR; TCRdb's copy keeps in-frame clones and lacks some. The D gene and trimming were derived from the DNA, and the V and J assignments and clone size from that table. The sample lists approximately 670,000 clones, around 89% occurring once. The ends were cut back, 5 bases at V and 10 bases at J, with 14 bases in the middle. The CDR3 runs to 13 residues. Germline V lookup: CDR1 MNHEY, CDR2 SMNVEV (reference sequence). The genes are TRBV27 and TRBJ1-4; D ambiguous. Source material: peripheral blood. This sequence was found in a woman aged 18 to 35 with acute or convalescent COVID-19. Written as DNA, the CDR3 is TGTGCCAGCAGTCTACTCGAGCGACCAAAACTGTTTTTT. It translates to CASSLLERPKLFF.